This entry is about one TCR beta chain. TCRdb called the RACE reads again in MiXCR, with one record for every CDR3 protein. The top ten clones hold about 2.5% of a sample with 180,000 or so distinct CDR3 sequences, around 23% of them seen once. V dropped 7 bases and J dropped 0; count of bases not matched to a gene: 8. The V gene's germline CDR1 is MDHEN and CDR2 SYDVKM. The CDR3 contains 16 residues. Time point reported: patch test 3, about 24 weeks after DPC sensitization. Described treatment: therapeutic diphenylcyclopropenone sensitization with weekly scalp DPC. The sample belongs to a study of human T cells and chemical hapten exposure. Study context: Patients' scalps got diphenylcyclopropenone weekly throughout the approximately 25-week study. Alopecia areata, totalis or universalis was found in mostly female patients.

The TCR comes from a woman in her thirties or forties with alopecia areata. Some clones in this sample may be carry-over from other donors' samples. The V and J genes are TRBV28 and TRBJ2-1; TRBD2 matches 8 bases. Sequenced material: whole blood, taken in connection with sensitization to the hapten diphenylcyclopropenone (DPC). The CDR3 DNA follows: TGTGCCAGCACCACCGGGGGGGCCCGCTCCTACAATGAGCAGTTCTTC. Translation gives CASTTGGARSYNEQFF.